This T cell receptor (beta chain) was identified in a study of metastatic and nonmetastatic thyroid tumors (dated by TCRdb to 2018 to 2021). In the study overall: The researchers compared repertoires between peripheral blood samples and tumor or nodule tissue samples from patients with malignant or benign thyroid disease. What the study reported, not specific to this receptor: In both blood and tumor samples, malignant tumors were reported to have significantly higher TCR beta diversity than benign nodules.

V is shortened by 8 bases, J by 0 bases, and the region joining them spans 28 bases. Inclusive of the bounding cysteine and phenylalanine, the CDR3 is 19 residues long. Just CDR3 DNA is preserved here, 57 bases in frame from base 1. Looking up the germline V gene yields CDR1 KGHSH and CDR2 LQKENI. No patient had received any treatment before thyroid surgery. Using T-cell receptor beta sequencing, the study looked back at clinical samples from patients collected from the early 2010s to the late 2010s. Libraries were made using PCR. TCRdb records Illumina HiSeq 4000 as the sequencer. The TCR beta-chain CDR3 region of each patient was profiled by high-throughput sequencing. Per the authors' processing: The researchers built a classifier to tell apart papillary thyroid cancer patients with distant metastasis, based on CDR3 differences among clinicopathological groups. The Shannon index was used to measure repertoire diversity, and the Morisita-Horn index was used to measure how similar tumor and blood repertoires were. TCRdb cleaned the public reads at Q25 with fastp, built clones with MiXCR and kept in-frame beta chains. It is TCRdb's table, rather than the study itself, that gives the V and J calls and clone size. This sample comprises 60,000 or so clones, just over 4% of them detected only once. The top ten clonotypes cover 20% to 25% of the sample.

Comments on this clone: Its antigen is still unknown. No qualities accompany the bases; no much larger clone lies one base away.

The sequence came from a female donor with papillary thyroid cancer or a benign thyroid nodule (not recorded which). Some clones in this sample may be carry-over from other donors' samples. The specimen sequenced was blood. This chain joins TRBV18 to TRBJ1-1; TRBD1 is a possible D gene, resting on 6 matching bases. The CDR3 in this case is CASLTLNLGHGELNTEAFF. Read as DNA, the sequence is TGTGCCAGCCTAACGCTCAATCTGGGACATGGGGAATTGAACACTGAAGCTTTCTTT.